This T cell receptor beta chain is drawn from a study of cytomegalovirus exposure and HLA in healthy donors (TCRdb year 2017). Notes on the research overall: A later analysis indicated that the roughly 120 validation repertoires were generated on the platform also employed for the approximately 700 repertoires of the first cohort. The study aimed to test whether signatures of past pathogen exposure could be identified by cataloging public T cell receptors. Besides the first cohort of roughly 660 subjects, a separate validation cohort made up of 90 to 150 different subjects was used. To predict cytomegalovirus infection status, the study brought together high-throughput TCR immunosequencing, statistical association of individual TCRs with disease status, and machine learning. Summary of the overall study and its limitations: A few of the identified cytomegalovirus-associated TCR beta chains were confirmed in vitro to be specific for cytomegalovirus antigens. In the study, 150 to 200 TCR beta chains were listed as associated with cytomegalovirus. The authors suggested that the approach could potentially be extended to other disease states and immunological phenotypes. In both the original and validation cohorts, the classifier was reported to diagnose cytomegalovirus status with high specificity and sensitivity. Subsequent analysis determined that TCRs grouped into clusters in the first cohort also showed a tendency toward co-occurrence across the 120 or so validation repertoires, and 94% of cluster scores exceeded 0. All 120 or so repertoires were used to score co-occurrence in the validation cohort in a later analysis, because that analysis had no HLA typing for the cohort. Across donors, most TCR sequences were observed very rarely, whereas some public TCRs were present in many individuals.

On this clone itself: Which antigen it targets is not known. No quality values exist for individual bases; no much larger clone is one base distant.

The donors belonged to the validation cohort of approximately 130 subjects, which was separate from the approximately 700-subject first cohort. V is shortened by 1 base, J by 4 bases, and the region joining them spans 10 bases. The germline V gene yields SGHRS for CDR1 and YFSETQ for CDR2. Including the terminal cysteine and phenylalanine, the CDR3 comprises 14 residues. CDR3 DNA is the only sequence kept; it has 42 bases, read in frame from the first base. The library was built by means of the immunoSEQ multiplex PCR assay. In the paper's pipeline: A statistical classification framework was built to diagnose cytomegalovirus status from the catalog of TCR beta chain sequences. TCRdb holds this immuneACCESS table with in-frame rearrangements only. Some clones are missing; in checked studies, unresolved V genes explain under half, and the rest has no known cause. D and trimming come from the DNA, and the V and J calls and clone size come from that table. The sample table lists 250,000 to 350,000 clones, roughly 88% of them with a count of one. The top ten clones comprise over 0.9% of the sample.

This chain joins TRBV5-1 to TRBJ2-3; a tentative D call is TRBD1 (6 bases match). This receptor was taken from a man younger than 45 in good health and CMV-seronegative. Sequencing was performed on PBMCs. The sequence in DNA is TGCGCCAGCAGCTTGTTACAGGGCTCAGATACGCAGTATTTT. Its product reads: CASSLLQGSDTQYF.